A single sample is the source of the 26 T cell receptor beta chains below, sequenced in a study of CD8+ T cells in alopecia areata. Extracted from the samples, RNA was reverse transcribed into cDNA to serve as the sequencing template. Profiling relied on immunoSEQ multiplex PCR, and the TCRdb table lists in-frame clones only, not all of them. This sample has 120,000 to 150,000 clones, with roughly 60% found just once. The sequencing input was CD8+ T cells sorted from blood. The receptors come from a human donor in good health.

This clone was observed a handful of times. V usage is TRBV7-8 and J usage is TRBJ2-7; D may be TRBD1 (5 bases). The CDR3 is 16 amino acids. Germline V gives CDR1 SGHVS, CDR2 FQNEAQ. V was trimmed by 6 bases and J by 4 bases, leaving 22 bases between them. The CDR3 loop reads CASSHSIAGLGYEQYF. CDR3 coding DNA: TGTGCCAGCAGTCATAGTATAGCAGGGTTAGGGTACGAGCAGTACTTC.

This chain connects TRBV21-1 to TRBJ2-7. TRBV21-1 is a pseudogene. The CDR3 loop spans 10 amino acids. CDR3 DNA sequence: TGTGCCAGCAGCAATAGGGAGCAGTACTTC. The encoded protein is CASSNREQYF.

DNA of the CDR3: TGTGCCAGCAGTTTGGGGAAGGCGGCAGTAGCCAAAAACATTCAGTACTTC. Translated: CASSLGKAAVAKNIQYF. The J gene is TRBJ2-4, the V gene TRBV28; D gene uncertain. Germline assignment: CDR1 MDHEN and CDR2 SYDVKM. V lost 3 bases to trimming and J lost 0 bases, with 15 bases between them. The CDR3 has 17 amino acids.

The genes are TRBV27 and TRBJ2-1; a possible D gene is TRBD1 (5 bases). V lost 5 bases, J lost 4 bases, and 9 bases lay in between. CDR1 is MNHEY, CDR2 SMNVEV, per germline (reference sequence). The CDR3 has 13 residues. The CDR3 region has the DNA TGTGCCAGCAGTCCCAGGGTATACAATGAGCAGTTCTTC. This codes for CASSPRVYNEQFF.

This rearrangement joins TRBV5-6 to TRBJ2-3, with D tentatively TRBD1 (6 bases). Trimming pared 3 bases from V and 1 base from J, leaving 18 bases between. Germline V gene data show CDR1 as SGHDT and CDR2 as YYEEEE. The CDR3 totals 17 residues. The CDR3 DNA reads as TGTGCCAGCAGCTCCCCCGGGACAACATACGGCACAGATACGCAGTATTTT. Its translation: CASSSPGTTYGTDTQYF. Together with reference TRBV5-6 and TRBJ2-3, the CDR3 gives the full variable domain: DAGVTQSPTHLIKTRGQQVTLRCSPKSGHDTVSWYQQALGQGPQFIFQYYEEEERQRGNFPDRFSGHQFPNYSSELNVNALLLGDSALYLCASSSPGTTYGTDTQYFGPGTRLTVL.

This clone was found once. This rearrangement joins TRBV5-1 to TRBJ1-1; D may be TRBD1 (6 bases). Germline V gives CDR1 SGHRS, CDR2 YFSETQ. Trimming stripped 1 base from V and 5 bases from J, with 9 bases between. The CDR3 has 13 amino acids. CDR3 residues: CASSLQQGTEAFF. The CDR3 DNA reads TGCGCCAGCAGCTTGCAACAGGGAACTGAAGCTTTCTTT.

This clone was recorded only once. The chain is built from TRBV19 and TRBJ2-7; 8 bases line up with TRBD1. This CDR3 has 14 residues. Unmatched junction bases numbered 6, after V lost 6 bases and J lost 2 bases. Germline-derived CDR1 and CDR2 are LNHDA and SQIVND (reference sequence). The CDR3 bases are TGTGCCAGTAGCGGACAGGGAAGGCCCTACGAGCAGTACTTC. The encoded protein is CASSGQGRPYEQYF.

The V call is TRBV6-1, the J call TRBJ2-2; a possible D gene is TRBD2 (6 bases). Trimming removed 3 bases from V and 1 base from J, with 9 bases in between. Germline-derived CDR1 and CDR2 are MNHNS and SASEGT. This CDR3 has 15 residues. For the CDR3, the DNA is TGTGCCAGCAGTGATTTGGGAGGGAACACCGGGGAGCTGTTTTTT. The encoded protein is CASSDLGGNTGELFF.

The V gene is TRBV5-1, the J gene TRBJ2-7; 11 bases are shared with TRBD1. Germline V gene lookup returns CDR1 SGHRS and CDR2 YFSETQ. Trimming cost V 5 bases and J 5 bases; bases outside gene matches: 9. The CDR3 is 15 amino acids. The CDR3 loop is CASSPGTGGTDEQYF. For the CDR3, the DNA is TGCGCCAGCAGTCCTGGGACAGGGGGGACGGACGAGCAGTACTTC.

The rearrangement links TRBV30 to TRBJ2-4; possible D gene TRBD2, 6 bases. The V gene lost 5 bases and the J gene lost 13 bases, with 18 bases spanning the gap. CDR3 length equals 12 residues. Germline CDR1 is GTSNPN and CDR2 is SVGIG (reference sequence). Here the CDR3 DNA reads TGTGCCTGGGCCGGGACTGCCGAGGGACAGTACTTC. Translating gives CAWAGTAEGQYF.

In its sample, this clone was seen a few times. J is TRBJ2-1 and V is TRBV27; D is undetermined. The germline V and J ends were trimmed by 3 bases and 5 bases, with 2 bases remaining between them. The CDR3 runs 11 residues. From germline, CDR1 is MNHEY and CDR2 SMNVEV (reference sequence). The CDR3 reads CASSFNNEQFF. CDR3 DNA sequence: TGTGCCAGCAGTTTCAACAATGAGCAGTTCTTC.

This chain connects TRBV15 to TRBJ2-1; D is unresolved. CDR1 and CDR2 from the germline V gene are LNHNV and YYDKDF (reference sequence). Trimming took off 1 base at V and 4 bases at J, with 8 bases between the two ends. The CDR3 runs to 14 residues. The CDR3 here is CATSRGSSYNEQFF. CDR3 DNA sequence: TGTGCCACCAGCAGAGGTTCATCTTACAATGAGCAGTTCTTC.

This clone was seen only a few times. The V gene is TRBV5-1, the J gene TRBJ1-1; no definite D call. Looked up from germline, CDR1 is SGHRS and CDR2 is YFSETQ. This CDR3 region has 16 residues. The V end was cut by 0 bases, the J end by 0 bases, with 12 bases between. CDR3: CASSLGAALLNTEAFF. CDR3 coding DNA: TGCGCCAGCAGCTTGGGGGCAGCACTCCTGAACACTGAAGCTTTCTTT.

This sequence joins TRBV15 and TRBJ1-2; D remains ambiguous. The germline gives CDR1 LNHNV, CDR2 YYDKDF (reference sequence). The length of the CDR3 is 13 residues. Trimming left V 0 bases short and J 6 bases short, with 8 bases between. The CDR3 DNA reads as TGTGCCACCAGCAGAGATCGGGGTCATGGCTACACCTTC. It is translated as CATSRDRGHGYTF.

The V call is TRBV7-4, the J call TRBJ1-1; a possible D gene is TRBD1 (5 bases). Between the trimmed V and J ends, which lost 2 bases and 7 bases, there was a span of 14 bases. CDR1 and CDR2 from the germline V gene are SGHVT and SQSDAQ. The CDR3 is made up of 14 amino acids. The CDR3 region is CASSLLGSQGEAFF. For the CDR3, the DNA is TGTGCCAGCAGCTTACTAGGTTCTCAGGGTGAAGCTTTCTTT.

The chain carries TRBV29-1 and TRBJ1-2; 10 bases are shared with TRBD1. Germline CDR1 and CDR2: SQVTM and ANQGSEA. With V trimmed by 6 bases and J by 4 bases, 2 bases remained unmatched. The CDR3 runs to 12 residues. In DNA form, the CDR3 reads TGCAGCGTCGGGACAGGGGTCTATGGCTACACCTTC. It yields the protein CSVGTGVYGYTF.

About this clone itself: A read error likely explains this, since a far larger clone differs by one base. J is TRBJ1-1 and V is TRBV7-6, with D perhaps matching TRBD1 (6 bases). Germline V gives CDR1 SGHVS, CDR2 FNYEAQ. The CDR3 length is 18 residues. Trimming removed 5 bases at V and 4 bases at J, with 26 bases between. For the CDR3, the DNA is TGTGCCAGCAGCCAAGATCCTCAGGGGACCTCCTCGGGCACTGAAGCTTTCTTT. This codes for CASSQDPQGTSSGTEAFF.

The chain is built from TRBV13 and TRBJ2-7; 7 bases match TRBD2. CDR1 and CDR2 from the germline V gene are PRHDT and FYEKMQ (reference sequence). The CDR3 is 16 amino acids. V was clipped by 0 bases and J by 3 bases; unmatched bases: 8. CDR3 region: CASSLGRASGIYEQYF. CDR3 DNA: TGTGCCAGCAGCTTAGGTCGGGCTAGCGGCATCTACGAGCAGTACTTC.

The CDR3 region is CASTPGYEQYF. The CDR3 nucleotides are TGTGCCAGTACCCCGGGGTACGAGCAGTACTTC. The chain joins TRBV27 to TRBJ2-7; possibly TRBD2 for D (5 bases). Germline V CDR1 and CDR2: MNHEY, SMNVEV (reference sequence). This CDR3 has 11 residues. The ends were cut back, 9 bases at V and 4 bases at J, with 10 bases in the middle.

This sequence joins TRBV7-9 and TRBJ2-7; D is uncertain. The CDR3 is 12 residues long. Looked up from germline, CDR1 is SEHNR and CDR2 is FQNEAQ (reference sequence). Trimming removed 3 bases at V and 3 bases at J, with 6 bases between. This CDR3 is CASSFLGYEQYF. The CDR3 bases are TGTGCCAGCAGCTTCCTTGGCTACGAGCAGTACTTC. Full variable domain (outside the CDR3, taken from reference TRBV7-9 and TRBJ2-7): DTGVSQNPRHKITKRGQNVTFRCDPISEHNRLYWYRQTLGQGPEFLTYFQNEAQLEKSRLLSDRFSAERPKGSFSTLEIQRTEQGDSAMYLCASSFLGYEQYFGPGTRLTVT.

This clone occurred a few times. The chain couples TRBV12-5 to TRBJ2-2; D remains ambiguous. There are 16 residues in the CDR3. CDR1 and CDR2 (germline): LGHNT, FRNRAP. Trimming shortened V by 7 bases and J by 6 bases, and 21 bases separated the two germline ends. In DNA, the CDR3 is TGTGCTAGTGCCCTGGGGAACTCAGATTGGGCCGGGGAGCTGTTTTTT. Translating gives CASALGNSDWAGELFF.

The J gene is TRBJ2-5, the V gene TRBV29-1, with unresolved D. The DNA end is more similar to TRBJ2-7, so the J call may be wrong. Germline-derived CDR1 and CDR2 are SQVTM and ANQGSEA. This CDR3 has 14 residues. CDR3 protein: CSVEAPGSSYEQYF. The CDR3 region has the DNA TGCAGCGTTGAAGCGCCCGGCAGCTCCTACGAGCAGTACTTC.

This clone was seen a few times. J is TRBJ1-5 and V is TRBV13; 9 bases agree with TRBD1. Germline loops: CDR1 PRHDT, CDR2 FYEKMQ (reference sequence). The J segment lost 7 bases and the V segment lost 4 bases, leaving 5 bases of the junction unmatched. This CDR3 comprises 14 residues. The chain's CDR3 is CASSYGTGLQPQHF. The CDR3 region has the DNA TGTGCCAGCAGCTACGGGACAGGGTTACAGCCCCAGCATTTT.

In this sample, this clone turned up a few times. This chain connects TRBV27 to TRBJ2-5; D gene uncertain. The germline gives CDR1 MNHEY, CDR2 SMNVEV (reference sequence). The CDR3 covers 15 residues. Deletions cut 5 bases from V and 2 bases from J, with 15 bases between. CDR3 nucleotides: TGTGCCAGCAGTATCCGGCAGGTTGGACAAGAGACCCAGTACTTC. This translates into CASSIRQVGQETQYF.

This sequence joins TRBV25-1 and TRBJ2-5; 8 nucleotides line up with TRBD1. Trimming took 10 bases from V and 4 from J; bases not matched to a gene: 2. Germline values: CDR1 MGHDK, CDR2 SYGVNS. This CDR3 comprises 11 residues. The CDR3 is CATGQGETQYF. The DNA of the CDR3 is TGTGCCACCGGACAGGGAGAGACCCAGTACTTC.

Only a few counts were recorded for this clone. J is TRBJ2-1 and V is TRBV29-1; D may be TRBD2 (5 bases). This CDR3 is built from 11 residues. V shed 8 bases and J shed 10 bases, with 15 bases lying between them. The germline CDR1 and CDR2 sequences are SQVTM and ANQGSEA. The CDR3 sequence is CSTEGPPEQFF. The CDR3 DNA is TGCAGCACAGAGGGCCCCCCAGAGCAGTTCTTC.